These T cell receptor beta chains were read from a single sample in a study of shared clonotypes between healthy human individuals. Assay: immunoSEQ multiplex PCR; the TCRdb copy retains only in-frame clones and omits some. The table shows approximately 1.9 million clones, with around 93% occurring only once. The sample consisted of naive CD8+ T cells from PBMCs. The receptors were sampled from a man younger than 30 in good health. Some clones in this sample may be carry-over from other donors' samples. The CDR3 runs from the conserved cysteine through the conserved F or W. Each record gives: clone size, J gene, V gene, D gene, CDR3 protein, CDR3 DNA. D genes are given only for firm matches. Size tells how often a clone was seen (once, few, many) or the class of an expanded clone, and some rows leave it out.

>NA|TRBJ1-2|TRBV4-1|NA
CASSQDRGRGYGYTF
TGCGCCAGCAGCCAAGATAGAGGCCGGGGGTATGGCTACACCTTC
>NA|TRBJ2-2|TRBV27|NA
CASSFRGFLNTGELFF
TGTGCCAGCAGTTTCCGCGGTTTTCTGAACACCGGGGAGCTGTTTTTT
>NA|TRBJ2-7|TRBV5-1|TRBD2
CASSLGLAGDLYEQYF
TGCGCCAGCAGCTTGGGACTAGCGGGAGATTTGTACGAGCAGTACTTC
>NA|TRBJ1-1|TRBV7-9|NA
CASSYLQNGF
TGTGCCAGCAGTTACCTCCAAAACGGCTTT
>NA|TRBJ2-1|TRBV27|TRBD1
CASSPSVTGDNEQFF
TGTGCCAGCAGTCCGTCGGTAACAGGGGACAATGAGCAGTTCTTC
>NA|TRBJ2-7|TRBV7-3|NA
CASSDGAAWHF
TGTGCCAGCAGCGACGGCGCCGCTTGGCACTTC
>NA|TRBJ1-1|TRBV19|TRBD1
CASRGTVNTEAFF
TGTGCCAGTAGGGGGACAGTGAACACTGAAGCTTTCTTT
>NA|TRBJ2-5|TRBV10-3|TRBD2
CAISEMVGLADKETQYF
TGTGCCATCAGTGAAATGGTCGGACTAGCGGATAAAGAGACCCAGTACTTC
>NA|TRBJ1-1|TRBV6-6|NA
CASVGQLNTEAFF
TGTGCCTCCGTGGGTCAGTTGAACACTGAAGCTTTCTTT
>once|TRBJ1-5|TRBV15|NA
CATSETRNQPQHF
TGTGCCACCAGCGAGACGAGAAATCAGCCCCAGCATTTT
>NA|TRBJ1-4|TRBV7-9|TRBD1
CASSSGGTGIIGANEKLFF
TGTGCCAGCAGCTCTGGCGGGACAGGGATTATTGGTGCTAATGAAAAACTGTTTTTT
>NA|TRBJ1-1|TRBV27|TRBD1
CASRGGAEAFF
TGTGCCAGCAGAGGGGGCGCTGAAGCTTTCTTT
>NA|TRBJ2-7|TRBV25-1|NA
CASSEYGLAGGQYF
TGTGCCAGCAGTGAATATGGGCTGGCCGGGGGGCAGTACTTC
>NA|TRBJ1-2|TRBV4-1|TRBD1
CASSQEGQGENYGYTF
TGCGCCAGCAGCCAAGAGGGACAGGGGGAAAACTATGGCTACACCTTC
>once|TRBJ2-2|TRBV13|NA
CASSLNFGINTGELFF
TGTGCCAGCAGCTTAAACTTCGGGATCAACACCGGGGAGCTGTTTTTT
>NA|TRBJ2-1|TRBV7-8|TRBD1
CASSSKPGGEQFF
TGTGCCAGCAGCTCGAAACCAGGGGGAGAGCAGTTCTTC
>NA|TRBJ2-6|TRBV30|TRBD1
CAWSADRPADGANVLTF
TGTGCCTGGAGCGCGGACAGGCCCGCTGATGGGGCCAACGTCCTGACTTTC
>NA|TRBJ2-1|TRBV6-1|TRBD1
CASREGDRLSSYNEQFF
TGTGCCAGCAGGGAAGGGGACAGGCTGAGCTCCTACAATGAGCAGTTCTTC
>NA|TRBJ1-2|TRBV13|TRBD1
CASSSGARGNYGYTF
TGTGCCAGCAGCTCTGGGGCCAGGGGGAACTATGGCTACACCTTC
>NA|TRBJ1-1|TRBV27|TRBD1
CASSLGTGIGTEAFF
TGTGCCAGCAGTTTAGGGACAGGAATCGGCACTGAAGCTTTCTTT
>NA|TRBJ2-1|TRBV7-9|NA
CASRGGVWDNEQFF
TGTGCCAGCCGAGGAGGAGTTTGGGACAATGAGCAGTTCTTC
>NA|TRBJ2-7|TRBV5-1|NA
CASSLDGYEQYF
TGCGCCAGCAGCTTGGACGGTTACGAGCAGTACTTC
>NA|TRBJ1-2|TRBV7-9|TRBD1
CASSFIGSDRGQGYTF
TGTGCCAGCAGCTTTATTGGGTCCGACAGGGGGCAAGGCTACACCTTC
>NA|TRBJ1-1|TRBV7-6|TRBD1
CASSVSGGNTEAFF
TGTGCCAGCAGCGTATCAGGGGGAAACACTGAAGCTTTCTTT